This T cell receptor beta chain was identified in a study of T cells in localized non-small cell lung cancer. Assay: immunoSEQ multiplex PCR; the TCRdb copy retains only in-frame clones and omits some. The sample carries over 8,500 clones, 90% to 95% recorded once. A note on this clone: The DNA is left out, because the CDR3 cannot be placed on it with certainty; the CDR3 is given as TCRdb lists it.

Germline V gives CDR1 MDHEN, CDR2 SYDVKM. Counting both end residues, the CDR3 totals 14 amino acids. The chain links TRBV28 to TRBJ2-1. This material consisted of peripheral blood, taken before any cancer treatment. The TCR comes from a male donor aged 60 or over with stage III lung adenocarcinoma. The chain's CDR3 is CASSLRARHNEQFF.